These T cell receptor beta chains were read from a single sample in a study of blood T cell repertoires in COVID-19. Method: immunoSEQ multiplex PCR; TCRdb's copy keeps in-frame clones and lacks some. The sample consists of approximately 86,000 clones, approximately 80% of them appearing once. Sequencing was performed on peripheral blood. Receptors were obtained from a woman aged 65 to 85 with acute or convalescent COVID-19. The CDR3 runs from the conserved cysteine through the conserved F or W. The order of the fields is clone size, D gene, J gene, V gene, CDR3 DNA, CDR3 protein. D genes are given only for firm matches. Size values are once, few and many counts, or a class for expanded clones, and some rows have none.

size: few; D: TRBD1; J: TRBJ2-7; V: TRBV27; DNA: TGTGCCAGCAGCCAACAGGGGGGATCCTACGAGCAGTACTTC; CDR3: CASSQQGGSYEQYF
size: NA; D: NA; J: TRBJ1-5; V: TRBV7-9; DNA: TGTGCCAGCAGCTTAGGTAGCATCAATCAGCCCCAGCATTTT; CDR3: CASSLGSINQPQHF
size: NA; D: TRBD2; J: TRBJ2-7; V: TRBV5-4; DNA: TGTGCCAGCAGCTTGGCCGGGGGGGGCGGCTACGAGCAGTACTTC; CDR3: CASSLAGGGGYEQYF
size: NA; D: NA; J: TRBJ1-3; V: TRBV27; DNA: TGTGCCAGCAGCGCAAGCCCTGGAAACACCATATATTTT; CDR3: CASSASPGNTIYF
size: NA; D: TRBD2; J: TRBJ2-5; V: TRBV29-1; DNA: TGCAGCGTTGTATGGCTAGCGGACCAAGAGACCCAGTACTTC; CDR3: CSVVWLADQETQYF
size: once; D: NA; J: TRBJ1-4; V: TRBV6-5; DNA: TGTGCCAGCAGTTTTTCCCGGACAGTCAATAATGAAAAACTGTTTTTT; CDR3: CASSFSRTVNNEKLFF
size: NA; D: TRBD2; J: TRBJ2-7; V: TRBV5-1; DNA: TGCGCCAGCAGCTTGGTAGGGACTAGTGCCTACGAGCAGTACTTC; CDR3: CASSLVGTSAYEQYF
size: NA; D: TRBD1; J: TRBJ2-1; V: TRBV6-4; DNA: TGTGCCAGCAGTGAGACAGGGGGGCTCGGTGAGCAGTTCTTC; CDR3: CASSETGGLGEQFF
size: few; D: NA; J: TRBJ1-6; V: TRBV5-4; DNA: TGTGCCAGCAGCTCCGTCGTCCAGGGGCTAAATTCACCCCTCCACTTT; CDR3: CASSSVVQGLNSPLHF
size: NA; D: TRBD2; J: TRBJ2-7; V: TRBV7-3; DNA: TGTGCCAGCAGCTCTCCGGGAGGGAGGCCCCTAACCTACGAGCAGTACTTC; CDR3: CASSSPGGRPLTYEQYF
size: NA; D: NA; J: TRBJ2-7; V: TRBV27; DNA: TGTGCCAGCAGTTCCCCCTGGAGCCTGACAGGAGTCGAGCAGTACTTC; CDR3: CASSSPWSLTGVEQYF
size: NA; D: NA; J: TRBJ1-1; V: TRBV27; DNA: TGTGCCAGCAGTTTGTGGGGAGGAGTCGGTGAAGCTTTCTTT; CDR3: CASSLWGGVGEAFF
size: NA; D: NA; J: TRBJ2-5; V: TRBV7-9; DNA: TGTGCCAGCAGCTTCGGTGGACAGTCAGAAGAGACCCAGTACTTC; CDR3: CASSFGGQSEETQYF
size: NA; D: NA; J: TRBJ1-5; V: TRBV19; DNA: TGTGCCAGTAGTATGGTAGGAGGTCCCCAGCATTTT; CDR3: CASSMVGGPQHF
size: NA; D: NA; J: TRBJ2-2; V: TRBV30; DNA: TGTGCCTGGAGGAGGGTCACGGGGGCCGGGGAGCTGTTTTTT; CDR3: CAWRRVTGAGELFF
size: NA; D: NA; J: TRBJ2-1; V: TRBV11-2; DNA: TGTGCCAGCAGCTTAGGAGGAAGGGAGCAGTTCTTC; CDR3: CASSLGGREQFF
size: NA; D: NA; J: TRBJ2-1; V: TRBV2; DNA: TGTGCCAGCTCAGAGGGGGTTGCGGTCTACAATGAGCAGTTCTTC; CDR3: CASSEGVAVYNEQFF
size: NA; D: NA; J: TRBJ2-1; V: TRBV19; DNA: TGTGCCAGTAGTCAGGAGGCGACATACAATGAGCAGTTCTTC; CDR3: CASSQEATYNEQFF
size: once; D: NA; J: TRBJ1-3; V: TRBV7-2; DNA: TGTGCCAGCAGCTTCGGTTCCGGCTCTGGAAACACCATATATTTT; CDR3: CASSFGSGSGNTIYF
size: NA; D: NA; J: TRBJ1-5; V: TRBV18; DNA: TGTGCCAGCTTGCAGAATCAGCCCCAGCATTTT; CDR3: CASLQNQPQHF
size: NA; D: NA; J: TRBJ2-1; V: TRBV5-1; DNA: TGCGCCAGCAGCTTGGACGGGAGAAACCACAATGAGCAGTTCTTC; CDR3: CASSLDGRNHNEQFF
size: once; D: TRBD2; J: TRBJ2-1; V: TRBV28; DNA: TGTGCCAGCAGTTCAAAGCTCGGGGGGGCCGTGAAAAAGTTCTTC; CDR3: CASSSKLGGAVKKFF
size: medium-sized; D: TRBD1; J: TRBJ1-1; V: TRBV7-9; DNA: TGTGCCAGCAGCCCCACAGGGGTTGGGGTATTGACTTTCTTT; CDR3: CASSPTGVGVLTFF
size: NA; D: NA; J: TRBJ2-4; V: TRBV2; DNA: TGTGCCAGCACTCGCGGCAGGCAGGCTCAGCGGGACATTCAGTACTTC; CDR3: CASTRGRQAQRDIQYF
size: NA; D: TRBD2; J: TRBJ2-3; V: TRBV11-1; DNA: TGTGCCAGCAGCTTTTCAGCGGGGGCCAGCACAGATACGCAGTATTTT; CDR3: CASSFSAGASTDTQYF
size: NA; D: NA; J: TRBJ2-3; V: TRBV12-3/TRBV12-4; DNA: TGTGCCAGCTCCTGGGGGACTGAGACGCAGTATTTT; CDR3: CASSWGTETQYF
size: NA; D: NA; J: TRBJ1-6; V: TRBV14; DNA: TGTGCCAGCAGCCTCCTCAGGGGCGGGTCACCCCTCCACTTT; CDR3: CASSLLRGGSPLHF
size: once; D: NA; J: TRBJ1-6; V: TRBV3-1/TRBV3-2; DNA: TGTGCCAGCAGCCAAGGAGACCCAGGGCGGTCACCCCTCCACTTT; CDR3: CASSQGDPGRSPLHF
size: NA; D: NA; J: TRBJ2-5; V: TRBV19; DNA: TGTGCCAGTAGTATAGGGAAGCGGGAGACCCAGTACTTC; CDR3: CASSIGKRETQYF
size: NA; D: NA; J: TRBJ1-2; V: TRBV4-1; DNA: TGCGCCAGCAGCCAAGGCGCAAAATATAACTATGGCTACACCTTC; CDR3: CASSQGAKYNYGYTF
size: NA; D: NA; J: TRBJ1-1; V: TRBV2; DNA: TGTGCCAGCAGTGTGTCTGGCCGGGGTGAAGCTTTCTTT; CDR3: CASSVSGRGEAFF
size: NA; D: NA; J: TRBJ1-6; V: TRBV27; DNA: TGTGCCAGCAGTCTCCAGTTTGCTTCACCCCTCCACTTT; CDR3: CASSLQFASPLHF
size: NA; D: TRBD2; J: TRBJ2-7; V: TRBV5-1; DNA: TGCGCCAGCAGCCCAGTCCTAGCGGGGGGGCCGGACGAGCAGTACTTC; CDR3: CASSPVLAGGPDEQYF
size: NA; D: NA; J: TRBJ1-1; V: TRBV28; DNA: TGTGCCACCGAGCAAGGGGGGAACACTGAAGCTTTCTTT; CDR3: CATEQGGNTEAFF
size: NA; D: TRBD2; J: TRBJ2-3; V: TRBV7-2; DNA: TGTGCCAGCAGCTTAGACGGGGGGGCGGTAGATACGCAGTATTTT; CDR3: CASSLDGGAVDTQYF
size: NA; D: NA; J: TRBJ1-4; V: TRBV10-1; DNA: TGCGCCAGCCCGGTGTGTAAACTGTTTTTT; CDR3: CASPVCKLFF
size: NA; D: NA; J: TRBJ1-3; V: TRBV4-2; DNA: TGTGCCAGCAGCCAAGATCTGGGGGGGTCTGGAAACACCATATATTTT; CDR3: CASSQDLGGSGNTIYF
size: NA; D: NA; J: TRBJ1-5; V: TRBV19; DNA: TGTGCCAGTAGTATCGACAGTTATAGCAATCAGCCCCAGCATTTT; CDR3: CASSIDSYSNQPQHF
size: NA; D: TRBD1; J: TRBJ1-4; V: TRBV15; DNA: TGTGCCACTGTTCGGGACAGAGAAAATGAAAAACTGTTTTTT; CDR3: CATVRDRENEKLFF
size: once; D: TRBD2; J: TRBJ2-2; V: TRBV7-8; DNA: TGTGCCAGCAGCTTATCCCGCGGGGGGTCCGGGGAGCTGTTTTTT; CDR3: CASSLSRGGSGELFF
size: NA; D: NA; J: TRBJ1-5; V: TRBV6-2/TRBV6-3; DNA: TGTGCCAGCAGTCCACTCCTGGACAGTGGGAGCAATCAGCCCCAGCATTTT; CDR3: CASSPLLDSGSNQPQHF
size: NA; D: NA; J: TRBJ2-7; V: TRBV12-3/TRBV12-4; DNA: TGTGCCAGCAGTTTTGACAGTTCCTACGAGCAGTACTTC; CDR3: CASSFDSSYEQYF
size: NA; D: TRBD2; J: TRBJ2-7; V: TRBV30; DNA: TGTGCCTGGGGGAGACTAGCGGGGGTCTACGAGCAGTACTTC; CDR3: CAWGRLAGVYEQYF
size: NA; D: NA; J: TRBJ1-1; V: TRBV6-6; DNA: TGTGCCAGCGATTCAGGGGTGGGTGAAGCTTTCTTT; CDR3: CASDSGVGEAFF
size: NA; D: TRBD1; J: TRBJ1-1; V: TRBV4-2; DNA: TGTGCCAGCAGCCCCCGGGACAGGGGGCTTTTTGAAGCTTTCTTT; CDR3: CASSPRDRGLFEAFF
size: NA; D: NA; J: TRBJ2-3; V: TRBV2; DNA: TGTGCCAGCAGTACCCTCGGGGGTCTGGGAGATACGCAGTATTTT; CDR3: CASSTLGGLGDTQYF
size: few; D: NA; J: TRBJ1-2; V: TRBV5-6; DNA: TGTGCCAGCAGCTTGGGCAGGGACTATGGCTACACCTTC; CDR3: CASSLGRDYGYTF
size: NA; D: TRBD1; J: TRBJ1-2; V: TRBV29-1; DNA: TGCAGCGGAGGGACAGGGGATCTCTATGGCTACACCTTC; CDR3: CSGGTGDLYGYTF
size: NA; D: TRBD1; J: TRBJ2-1; V: TRBV19; DNA: TGTGCCAGTAGTATCCAGGGACAGGGAATCGCTGAGCAGTTCTTC; CDR3: CASSIQGQGIAEQFF
size: NA; D: NA; J: TRBJ2-7; V: TRBV5-1; DNA: TGCGCCAGCAGCTTGACAGGGTTCCCCTACGAGCAGTACTTC; CDR3: CASSLTGFPYEQYF
size: NA; D: TRBD1; J: TRBJ1-4; V: TRBV3-1/TRBV3-2; DNA: TGTGCCAGTGGCCCGGGACAGGGATACGAAAAACTGTTTTTT; CDR3: CASGPGQGYEKLFF
size: NA; D: NA; J: TRBJ2-5; V: TRBV5-1; DNA: TGCGCCAGTAATCCGGTAAACCAAGAGACCCAGTACTTC; CDR3: CASNPVNQETQYF
size: NA; D: NA; J: TRBJ1-6; V: TRBV11-2; DNA: TGTGCCAGCAGCTTCCACGACAGTCCTTCGGGTTCACCCCTCCACTTT; CDR3: CASSFHDSPSGSPLHF
size: once; D: NA; J: TRBJ1-4; V: TRBV19; DNA: TGTGCCAGTAGTATTGGCGGTACAACTAATGAAAAACTGTTTTTT; CDR3: CASSIGGTTNEKLFF
size: once; D: TRBD1; J: TRBJ2-7; V: TRBV25-1; DNA: TGTGCCAGCAGAGGTACAGGGGGCGGAGAGCAGTACTTC; CDR3: CASRGTGGGEQYF
size: NA; D: TRBD1; J: TRBJ2-7; V: TRBV6-5; DNA: TGTGCCAGCAGTTACTCGGGACAGCGGAGCTCCTACGAGCAGTACTTC; CDR3: CASSYSGQRSSYEQYF
size: NA; D: TRBD1; J: TRBJ1-2; V: TRBV7-2; DNA: TGTGCCAGCAGCTTTGGGACAGGCGGGGGCTATGGCTACACCTTC; CDR3: CASSFGTGGGYGYTF